The present entry profiles one T cell receptor beta chain with its context. The antigen remains unidentified. The data are from a study of T-cell memory formation after mild COVID-19. Study as a whole: The TCR clusters were mostly specific to one donor. Study observations and caveats: Clones contracting over day 15 to 85 were CD4/CD8 balanced, with later expanders leaning CD4+. Those CD4+ clones that contracted were mainly in CM and EM (CD8+ ones in EMRA).

CDR3 length: 15 residues. V was cut by 0 bases and J by 0 bases, with 8 bases left in between. The germline gives CDR1 SGHDT, CDR2 YYEEEE. TCRalpha and TCRbeta libraries used 5'RACE with constant-segment primers and UMIs. TCRdb redid the calling of the 5' RACE reads with MiXCR, one entry per CDR3 protein. The sample includes around 130,000 distinct CDR3 sequences, over 15% of them seen just once. The sequence was collected from a man aged 18-30 years who had mild COVID-19 (a few samples of this study predate the infection). Cell type and time point are not known. The source material was PBMCs or a T cell subset sorted from them (not recorded which). This chain uses TRBV5-6 with TRBJ2-3; D remains unclear. In DNA, the CDR3 is TGTGCCAGCAGCTTGGGCCAATTGAGCACAGATACGCAGTATTTT. This encodes CASSLGQLSTDTQYF. The full variable domain, in which reference TRBV5-6 and TRBJ2-3 provide the parts outside the CDR3, is DAGVTQSPTHLIKTRGQQVTLRCSPKSGHDTVSWYQQALGQGPQFIFQYYEEEERQRGNFPDRFSGHQFPNYSSELNVNALLLGDSALYLCASSLGQLSTDTQYFGPGTRLTVL.